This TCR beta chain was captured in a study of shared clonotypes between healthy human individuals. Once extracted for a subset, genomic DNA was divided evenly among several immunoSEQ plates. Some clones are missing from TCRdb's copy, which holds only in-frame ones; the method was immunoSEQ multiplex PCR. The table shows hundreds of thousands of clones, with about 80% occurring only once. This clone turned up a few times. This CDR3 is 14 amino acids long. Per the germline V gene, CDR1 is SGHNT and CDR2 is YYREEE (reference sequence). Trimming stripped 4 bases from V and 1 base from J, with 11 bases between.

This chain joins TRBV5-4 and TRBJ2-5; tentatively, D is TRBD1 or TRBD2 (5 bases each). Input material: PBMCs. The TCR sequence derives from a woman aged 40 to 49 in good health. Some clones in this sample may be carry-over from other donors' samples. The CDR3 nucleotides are TGTGCCAGCAGCCAGTCCGGGGCCCAAGAGACCCAGTACTTC. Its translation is CASSQSGAQETQYF.